The present TCR beta chain was sequenced within a study of blood T cell repertoires in COVID-19. For the study at large: PBMCs, B-cell-depleted T cells, or T cells were the source of the cDNA or gDNA that made up the material.

This CDR3 contains 19 residues. V gave up 6 bases and J gave up 3 bases; unmatched junction bases: 21. Germline CDR1 is MNHEY and CDR2 is SVGEGT. The authors' processing: Amplification with reference gene primers provided the estimates of nucleated cell counts. The data were produced by immunoSEQ multiplex PCR, yet TCRdb's version contains in-frame clones alone and is incomplete. V and J calls and clone size follow that table, whereas D and trimming were derived from the DNA. The sample has about 300,000 clones; approximately 92% are singletons. Study members were between about 18 and 89 years old and lived in roughly 24 US regions.

Sequenced input: PBMCs or T cells enriched from blood (not recorded which). The genes are TRBV6-2 or TRBV6-3 and TRBJ2-7, with TRBD2 identical over 9 bases. The sequence was collected from a woman in her thirties who had recovered from COVID-19. The CDR3 spells CASSGGTSLIHRRYYEQYF. The CDR3 nucleotides read TGTGCCAGCAGCGGGGGGACTAGCCTAATTCACCGTCGGTACTACGAGCAGTACTTC.